This T cell receptor (beta chain) was captured by sequencing in a study of blood T cell repertoires in COVID-19. Study-wide context: Acute-phase and convalescent COVID-19 samples originated in the United States, Italy and Spain. Sources were T cells, B-cell-depleted T cells, or PBMCs; the material itself was cDNA or gDNA.

The CDR3 totals 13 residues. The germline gives CDR1 KGHSH, CDR2 LQKENI. V lost 4 bases and J lost 2, with 8 bases in between. As processed by the authors: Reference gene primer amplification in the assay estimated nucleated cell counts. Sequencing used immunoSEQ multiplex PCR; TCRdb keeps in-frame clones, though not all of them. The V and J calls and the clone size are those of that table, but D and trimming were determined from the DNA. The table lists just over 650,000 clones, approximately 90% of them singletons, with more than 0.25% in the top ten. Source material: peripheral blood. The chain carries TRBV18 and TRBJ1-2; tentatively, D is TRBD1 (5 bases). The receptor comes from a young woman with acute or convalescent COVID-19. The CDR3 sequence: CASSQDINYGYTF. CDR3 DNA: TGTGCCAGCTCACAGGACATAAACTATGGCTACACCTTC.